The 24 T cell receptor beta chains listed next were all sequenced from one sample in a study of cytomegalovirus exposure and HLA in healthy donors. Use of 60 Vbeta and 13 Jbeta primers characterized the PCR. Only in-frame clones appear in the TCRdb table, and some are missing; sequencing was by immunoSEQ multiplex PCR. The sample lists about 250,000 clones; around 66% were seen once. Material: PBMCs. Receptors were obtained from a female donor in good health and CMV-seronegative.

The V gene is TRBV7-9, the J gene TRBJ1-2; the match to TRBD1 covers 7 bases. Germline loops: CDR1 SEHNR, CDR2 FQNEAQ (reference sequence). CDR3 size: 15 residues. J lost 8 bases, V lost 3 bases, and 12 bases had no gene match. CDR3 residues: CASSLSRDSGLGYTF. CDR3 DNA: TGTGCCAGCAGCTTGAGTCGGGACAGTGGACTCGGCTACACCTTC.

This clone has only a few counts. The rearrangement joins TRBV7-9 to TRBJ2-7; TRBD2 aligns across 7 bases. Germline CDR1 and CDR2: SEHNR and FQNEAQ (reference sequence). V trimming: 6 bases; J trimming: 5 bases; junction bases outside the gene matches: 13. The CDR3 loop spans 15 amino acids. Here the CDR3 reads CASSQGAGVVNEQYF. The CDR3 bases are TGTGCCAGCAGTCAAGGGGCGGGAGTGGTAAACGAGCAGTACTTC.

The chain couples TRBV7-2 to TRBJ2-3; TRBD2 agrees at 7 bases. Germline values: CDR1 SGHTA, CDR2 FQGNSA. V shed 2 bases and J 0 bases; nucleotides not matched to a gene: 5. The CDR3 consists of 16 residues. CDR3 nucleotide sequence: TGTGCCAGCAGCTTACGTACACTAGCGAGCACAGATACGCAGTATTTT. Translated: CASSLRTLASTDTQYF. Using reference TRBV7-2 and TRBJ2-3 for the parts outside the CDR3, the full variable domain is GAGVSQSPSNKVTEKGKDVELRCDPISGHTALYWYRQSLGQGLEFLIYFQGNSAPDKSGLPSDRFSAERTGGSVSTLTIQRTQQEDSAVYLCASSLRTLASTDTQYFGPGTRLTVL.

The gene calls are TRBV28 and TRBJ2-5; weak D call: TRBD2 (6 bases). The CDR3 sequence is 15 residues long. V dropped 2 bases and J dropped 1 base, with 11 bases sitting between them. Germline assignment: CDR1 MDHEN and CDR2 SYDVKM. CDR3 amino acids: CASSLGGRPQETQYF. The CDR3 nucleotides are TGTGCCAGCAGTTTAGGTGGGAGGCCCCAAGAGACCCAGTACTTC.

This chain connects TRBV4-1 to TRBJ2-7; 7 bases map to TRBD1. V shed 6 bases and J 4 bases; nucleotides not matched to a gene: 12. The germline CDR1 and CDR2 sequences are MGHRA and YSYEKL. This CDR3 region has 15 residues. The CDR3 spells CASSPEPYRGYEQYF. In DNA, the CDR3 is TGCGCCAGCAGTCCCGAACCTTACAGGGGTTACGAGCAGTACTTC.

V and J are TRBV9 and TRBJ2-7, with D possibly TRBD1 on 5 matching bases. CDR3 length: 15 amino acids. The V and J ends lost 0 bases and 7 bases respectively, with 17 bases between them. CDR1 and CDR2 from the germline V gene are SGDLS and YYNGEE. CDR3 residues: CASSVESQGGREQYF. The CDR3 region has the DNA TGTGCCAGCAGCGTAGAGAGTCAGGGCGGCCGAGAGCAGTACTTC.

V gene TRBV7-7 combines with J gene TRBJ2-1; TRBD2 aligns across 14 bases. Per the germline V gene, CDR1 is SSHAT and CDR2 is FNYEAQ (reference sequence). This CDR3 is 17 amino acids long. The V segment lost 4 bases and the J segment 9 bases; nucleotides outside the gene matches: 11. The CDR3 loop is CASSSLPGLAGVVEQFF. CDR3 DNA sequence: TGTGCCAGCAGCTCTTTGCCGGGACTAGCGGGAGTCGTTGAGCAGTTCTTC.

The chain couples TRBV5-6 to TRBJ2-7, with 7 nucleotides matching TRBD1. The V segment lost 3 bases and the J segment 2 bases; nucleotides outside the gene matches: 11. Germline CDR1 SGHDT, CDR2 YYEEEE. The CDR3 has 16 amino acids. CDR3 sequence reads: CASSSFIGGTTYEQYF. Written as DNA, the CDR3 is TGTGCCAGCAGCTCATTCATAGGGGGCACTACCTACGAGCAGTACTTC.

The rearrangement joins TRBV19 to TRBJ1-1; D is perhaps TRBD1 (6 bases). Germline V gives CDR1 LNHDA, CDR2 SQIVND (reference sequence). V was pared by 9 bases and J by 1 base, with 12 bases between. The CDR3 has 13 amino acids. The CDR3 here is CASANRANTEAFF. DNA for the CDR3: TGTGCCAGCGCGAACAGGGCGAACACTGAAGCTTTCTTT.

The CDR3 bases are TGTGCCAGCAGCTTGGCGGTGGGACTCTCTCAGCCCCAGCATTTT. It codes for CASSLAVGLSQPQHF. The chain carries TRBV5-5 and TRBJ1-5, with D possibly being TRBD1 (5 bases). Germline CDR1 reads SGHKS; CDR2 reads YYEKEE (reference sequence). This CDR3 has 15 residues. Trimming took off 0 bases at V and 6 bases at J, with 13 bases between the two ends.

This chain links TRBV2 with TRBJ2-2; tentatively, D is TRBD2 (5 bases). The CDR3 consists of 13 residues. CDR1 is SNHLY, CDR2 FYNNEI, per germline. V lost 7 bases, J lost 5 bases, and 11 bases lay in between. The CDR3 reads CASNPSGTGELFF. For the CDR3, the DNA is TGTGCCAGCAACCCCTCGGGAACCGGGGAGCTGTTTTTT.

The genes are TRBV15 and TRBJ2-7, with 10 bases aligning to TRBD2. Germline trimming cut 3 bases from V and 0 bases from J; bases unmatched to any gene: 2. The CDR3 has 15 residues. The germline CDR1 and CDR2 sequences are LNHNV and YYDKDF (reference sequence). The CDR3 DNA reads TGTGCCACCAGCAGGGGACTAGCGTCCTCCTACGAGCAGTACTTC. Protein product: CATSRGLASSYEQYF. Filled out from reference TRBV15 and TRBJ2-7, the complete variable domain reads DAMVIQNPRYQVTQFGKPVTLSCSQTLNHNVMYWYQQKSSQAPKLLFHYYDKDFNNEADTPDNFQSRRPNTSFCFLDIRSPGLGDTAMYLCATSRGLASSYEQYFGPGTRLTVT.

The chain links TRBV5-4 to TRBJ1-1; D not resolved. V lost 0 bases and J lost 6, with 15 bases in between. Looked up from germline, CDR1 is SGHNT and CDR2 is YYREEE (reference sequence). The CDR3 has 15 amino acids. The DNA for the CDR3 is TGTGCCAGCAGCTTGGGGACTCCTCTATTAGCTGAAGCTTTCTTT. It is translated as CASSLGTPLLAEAFF.

This chain joins TRBV6-5 and TRBJ2-2, with unresolved D. Germline V gene lookup returns CDR1 MNHEY and CDR2 SVGAGI. This CDR3 comprises 13 residues. Trimming removed 8 bases at V and 7 bases at J, with 14 bases between. Written as DNA, the CDR3 is TGTGCCAGCCTGAAGTCAGGTTACGGGGAGCTGTTTTTT. It is translated as CASLKSGYGELFF.

V gene TRBV19 combines with J gene TRBJ2-3, with TRBD2 matching over 9 bases. Per the germline V gene, CDR1 is LNHDA and CDR2 is SQIVND (reference sequence). J was trimmed by 4 bases and V by 5 bases; bases with no gene match: 13. The CDR3 spans 17 residues. The CDR3 reads CASSVSWAGGPSDTQYF. The CDR3 DNA reads TGTGCCAGTAGTGTGAGCTGGGCGGGAGGGCCGTCAGATACGCAGTATTTT.

This chain uses TRBV2 with TRBJ1-4; 9 nucleotides agree with TRBD1. The germline gives CDR1 SNHLY, CDR2 FYNNEI. The ends lost 5 bases at V and 2 bases at J; junction bases unmatched: 12. CDR3 size: 18 residues. In DNA form, the CDR3 reads TGTGCCAGCAGTCCCGGGACAGGGATATTTTCGACTAATGAAAAACTGTTTTTT. Translation: CASSPGTGIFSTNEKLFF.

This clone was seen a single time. V and J are TRBV6-4 and TRBJ2-1; 13 bases align to TRBD2. The CDR3 sequence is 14 residues long. V was pared by 6 bases and J by 8 bases, with 4 bases of the junction left unmatched. CDR1 is MRHNA and CDR2 is SNTAGT in the germline V gene. The CDR3 nucleotides read TGTGCCAGCAGCCGGACTAGCGGGAGCCATGAGCAGTTCTTC. Translating gives CASSRTSGSHEQFF.

This clone was detected once. The chain joins TRBV25-1 to TRBJ2-2, with TRBD1 matching over 7 bases. The CDR3 is 14 residues long. V gave up 2 bases and J gave up 4 bases; unmatched junction bases: 1. Germline V CDR1 and CDR2: MGHDK, SYGVNS. Here the CDR3 DNA reads TGTGCCAGCAGTGAAACAGGGGCCACCGGGGAGCTGTTTTTT. Its protein is CASSETGATGELFF.

In its sample, this clone was seen once. The V and J genes are TRBV11-3 and TRBJ1-2, with a possible D match to TRBD1 (5 bases). Between the trimmed V and J ends, which lost 5 bases and 3 bases, there was a span of 13 bases. The germline CDR1 and CDR2 sequences are SGHNT and YENEEA. The CDR3 is 14 residues long. CDR3 nucleotide sequence: TGTGCCAGCAGCCAAGGGGCAGCATACTATGGCTACACCTTC. Its protein is CASSQGAAYYGYTF.

This chain links TRBV5-4 with TRBJ2-5, with a tentative D call TRBD1 (6 bases). V lost 0 bases, J lost 5 bases, and 14 bases lay in between. Germline V gene sequence: CDR1 SGHNT, CDR2 YYREEE (reference sequence). The CDR3 has 15 amino acids. CDR3 in amino acids: CASSLDQGSWETQYF. The CDR3 DNA follows: TGTGCCAGCAGCTTGGACCAGGGGAGTTGGGAGACCCAGTACTTC.

The V gene is TRBV6-4, the J gene TRBJ2-6; 12 positions match TRBD2. CDR1 is MRHNA, CDR2 SNTAGT, per germline. Unmatched junction bases numbered 1, after V lost 5 bases and J lost 2 bases. CDR3 length: 16 amino acids. The CDR3 region has the DNA TGTGCCAGCAGTTGGACTAGCGGGACTGGGGCCAACGTCCTGACTTTC. This translates into CASSWTSGTGANVLTF.

The gene calls are TRBV19 and TRBJ2-5; 10 nucleotides align to TRBD1. The trim removed 5 bases at V and 5 bases at J, leaving 8 bases unmatched. CDR1 LNHDA and CDR2 SQIVND come from the germline V gene (reference sequence). The CDR3 has 15 residues. This chain's CDR3 is CASSDRDRGMETQYF. The CDR3 region has the DNA TGTGCCAGTAGTGACCGGGACAGGGGTATGGAGACCCAGTACTTC.

The chain uses TRBV27 and TRBJ2-3; the match to TRBD1 covers 7 bases. Looked up from germline, CDR1 is MNHEY and CDR2 is SMNVEV (reference sequence). This CDR3 comprises 13 residues. V trimming: 6 bases; J trimming: 2 bases; junction bases outside the gene matches: 2. The CDR3, as DNA: TGTGCCAGCAGGGACAGGTACACAGATACGCAGTATTTT. Its protein is CASRDRYTDTQYF.

For the CDR3, the DNA is TGCAGTGCCACAGGGTTGACTGAAGCTTTCTTT. The encoded protein is CSATGLTEAFF. The chain employs TRBV20-1 and TRBJ1-1; a weak D match, TRBD1 (6 bases). The CDR3 has 11 residues. Germline CDR1 is DFQATT and CDR2 is SNEGSKA (reference sequence). V lost 6 bases to trimming and J lost 5 bases, with 10 bases between them.